This TCR beta chain was recovered during a study of blood T cell repertoires in COVID-19. Per the authors' pipeline: From reference gene primer amplification, estimates of nucleated cell counts were derived. The table came from immunoSEQ multiplex PCR; TCRdb's copy has only in-frame clones and leaves some out. The D gene and trimming were derived from the DNA, and the V and J assignments and clone size from that table. Among over 200,000 clones listed, around 83% were seen once. Between the trimmed V and J ends, which lost 0 bases and 8 bases, there was a span of 15 bases. The CDR3 covers 15 residues. CDR1 is SGHKS, CDR2 YYEKEE, per germline (reference sequence).

Material for sequencing was peripheral blood. This chain joins TRBV5-5 and TRBJ2-1; maybe TRBD2 (5 bases). The TCR sequence derives from a man older than 75 with acute or convalescent COVID-19. CDR3 sequence (DNA): TGTGCCAGCAGCTTGGTGTCGGGGTTGTTCGATGAGCAGTTCTTC. This encodes CASSLVSGLFDEQFF.